This T cell receptor beta chain was obtained from a study of T-cell reconstitution after alpha-beta-depleted transplantation in children (dated by TCRdb to the mid-2010s). Notes on the research overall: T-cell immune reconstitution after TCRalphabeta/CD19-depleted allogeneic hematopoietic cell transplantation in children was quantitatively tracked in the study by means of TCR repertoire profiling.

Including cysteine and phenylalanine, the CDR3 has 13 amino acids. Just CDR3 DNA is preserved here, 39 bases in frame from base 1. The junction shows trimming of 1 base on V and 6 bases on J, plus 10 bases between the germline ends. With regard to this clonotype: Its cognate antigen has yet to be identified. No much larger clone is present one base from it, and per-base qualities are unavailable.

Library preparation used PCR. Sequencing instrument: Illumina HiSeq 2500. TCR library preparation used molecular barcoding, with unique molecular identifiers applied to normalize quantification of the TCRbeta repertoire. TCRdb reprocessing: public reads trimmed at Q25 with fastp, clones called with MiXCR, in-frame beta chains kept. Rows with one shared CDR3 protein collapse into an entry with the most common genes and DNA. In this sample the table shows 250,000 to 350,000 distinct CDR3 sequences, roughly 9.5% of which occur a single time. The top ten hold around 9.1% of the sample. The sample consisted of PBMCs from the stem cell graft donor, taken from the stem cell graft. The rearranged segments are TRBV12-3 or TRBV12-4 and TRBJ2-7; D gene: possibly TRBD1, on 6 matching bases. The sequence was obtained from a human donor who donated a stem cell graft to a child with SCID. Here the CDR3 is given as CASSLGGQGEQYF. The nucleotide sequence reads TGTGCCAGCAGTTTAGGGGGGCAGGGCGAGCAGTACTTC.